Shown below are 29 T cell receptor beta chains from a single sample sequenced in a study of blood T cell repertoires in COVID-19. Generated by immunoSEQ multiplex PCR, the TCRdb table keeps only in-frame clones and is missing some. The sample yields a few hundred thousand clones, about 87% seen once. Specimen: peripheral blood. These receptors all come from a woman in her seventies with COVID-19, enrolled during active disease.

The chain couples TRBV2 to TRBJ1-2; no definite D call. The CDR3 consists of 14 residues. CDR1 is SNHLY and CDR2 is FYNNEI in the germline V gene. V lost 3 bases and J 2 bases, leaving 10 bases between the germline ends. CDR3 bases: TGTGCCAGCAGTGAGGGCAGATTAAACTATGGCTACACCTTC. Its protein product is CASSEGRLNYGYTF.

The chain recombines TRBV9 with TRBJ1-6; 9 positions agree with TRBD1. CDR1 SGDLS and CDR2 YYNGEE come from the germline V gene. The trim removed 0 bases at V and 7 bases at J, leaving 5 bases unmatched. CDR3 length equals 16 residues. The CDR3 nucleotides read TGTGCCAGCAGCGTAGAAACAGGGGGCTGGAATTCACCCCTCCACTTT. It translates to CASSVETGGWNSPLHF.

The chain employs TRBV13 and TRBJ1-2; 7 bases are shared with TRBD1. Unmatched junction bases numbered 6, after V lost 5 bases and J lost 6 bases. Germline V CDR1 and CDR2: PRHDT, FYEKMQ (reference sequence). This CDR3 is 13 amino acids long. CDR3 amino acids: CASSRNRGDGYTF. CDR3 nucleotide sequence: TGTGCCAGCAGCCGAAACAGGGGCGATGGCTACACCTTC.

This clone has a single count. This CDR3 is CASKRDSSYNEQFF. The CDR3, as DNA: TGCGCCAGCAAACGGGACAGCTCCTACAATGAGCAGTTCTTC. This chain uses TRBV5-1 with TRBJ2-1, with 7 bases identical to TRBD1. Germline CDR1 SGHRS, CDR2 YFSETQ. The CDR3 has 14 residues. V shed 6 bases and J 0 bases; nucleotides not matched to a gene: 3.

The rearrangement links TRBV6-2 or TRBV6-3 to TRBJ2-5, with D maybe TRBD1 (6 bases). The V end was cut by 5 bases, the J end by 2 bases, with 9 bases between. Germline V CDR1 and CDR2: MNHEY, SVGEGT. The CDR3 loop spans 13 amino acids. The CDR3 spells CASSRGRQETQYF. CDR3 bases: TGTGCCAGCAGTAGGGGGAGACAAGAGACCCAGTACTTC.

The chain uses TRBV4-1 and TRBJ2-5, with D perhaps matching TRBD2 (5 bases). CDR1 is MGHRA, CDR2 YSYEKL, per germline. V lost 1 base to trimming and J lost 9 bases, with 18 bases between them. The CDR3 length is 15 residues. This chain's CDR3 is CASSQGNLAPRAQYF. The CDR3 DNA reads TGCGCCAGCAGCCAAGGAAACCTAGCCCCGAGGGCCCAGTACTTC.

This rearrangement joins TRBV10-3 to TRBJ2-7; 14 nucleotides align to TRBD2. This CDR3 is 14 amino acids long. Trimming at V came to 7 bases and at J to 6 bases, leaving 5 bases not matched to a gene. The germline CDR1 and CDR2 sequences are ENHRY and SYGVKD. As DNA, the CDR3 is TGTGCCATCACTGGGACTAGCGGGAGTTCCGAGCAGTACTTC. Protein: CAITGTSGSSEQYF.

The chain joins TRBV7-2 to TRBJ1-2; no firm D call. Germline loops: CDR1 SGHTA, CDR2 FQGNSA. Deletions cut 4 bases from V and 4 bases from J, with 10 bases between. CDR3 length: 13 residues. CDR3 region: CASSSSGVYGYTF. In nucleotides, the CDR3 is TGTGCCAGCAGCTCGAGCGGTGTCTATGGCTACACCTTC.

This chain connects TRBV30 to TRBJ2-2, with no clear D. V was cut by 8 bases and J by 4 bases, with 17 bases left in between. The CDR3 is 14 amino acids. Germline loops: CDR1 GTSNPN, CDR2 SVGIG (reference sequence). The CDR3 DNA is TGTGCCGCCCGACGTGGGCAGCTCACCGGGGAGCTGTTTTTT. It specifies CAARRGQLTGELFF.

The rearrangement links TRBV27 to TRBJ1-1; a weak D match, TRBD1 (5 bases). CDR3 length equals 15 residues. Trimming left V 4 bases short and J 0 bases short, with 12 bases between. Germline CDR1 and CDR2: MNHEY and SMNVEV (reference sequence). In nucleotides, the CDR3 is TGTGCCAGCAGTTATTCCCTGACAGTGAACACTGAAGCTTTCTTT. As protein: CASSYSLTVNTEAFF.

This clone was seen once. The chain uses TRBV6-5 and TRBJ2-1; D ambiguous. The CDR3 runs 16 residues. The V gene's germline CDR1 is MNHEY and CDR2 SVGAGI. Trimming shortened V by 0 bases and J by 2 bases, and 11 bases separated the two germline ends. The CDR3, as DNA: TGTGCCAGCAGTTACTCGACTGGTGGTACCTACAATGAGCAGTTCTTC. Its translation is CASSYSTGGTYNEQFF.

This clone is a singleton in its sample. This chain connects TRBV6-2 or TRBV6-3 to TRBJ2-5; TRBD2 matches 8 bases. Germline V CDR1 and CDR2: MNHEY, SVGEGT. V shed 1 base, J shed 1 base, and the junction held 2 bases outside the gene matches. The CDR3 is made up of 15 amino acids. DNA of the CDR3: TGTGCCAGCAGTTACTTAGGACTAGCCCAAGAGACCCAGTACTTC. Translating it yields CASSYLGLAQETQYF.

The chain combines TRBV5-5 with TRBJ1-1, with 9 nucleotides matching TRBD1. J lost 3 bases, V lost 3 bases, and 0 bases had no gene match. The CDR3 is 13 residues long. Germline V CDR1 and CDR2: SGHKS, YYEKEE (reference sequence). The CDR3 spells CASSWTGDTEAFF. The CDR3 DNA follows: TGTGCCAGCAGCTGGACAGGGGACACTGAAGCTTTCTTT.

This CDR3 is CASSQAGFTDTQYF. CDR3 DNA sequence: TGTGCCAGCAGCCAAGCCGGTTTCACAGATACGCAGTATTTT. The chain recombines TRBV7-9 with TRBJ2-3; D is undetermined. Trimming cost V 5 bases and J 2 bases, with 11 bases left between them. The CDR3 extends over 14 amino acids. The germline V gene has CDR1 SEHNR and CDR2 FQNEAQ (reference sequence).

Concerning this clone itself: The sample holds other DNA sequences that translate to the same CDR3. CDR3 region: CASSIQGTGELFF. For the CDR3, the DNA is TGTGCCAGTAGTATACAGGGGACCGGGGAGCTGTTTTTT. J is TRBJ2-2 and V is TRBV19; D may be TRBD1 (6 bases). The CDR3 totals 13 residues. V gave up 2 bases and J gave up 5 bases, with 6 bases separating them. CDR1 is LNHDA, CDR2 SQIVND, per germline (reference sequence).

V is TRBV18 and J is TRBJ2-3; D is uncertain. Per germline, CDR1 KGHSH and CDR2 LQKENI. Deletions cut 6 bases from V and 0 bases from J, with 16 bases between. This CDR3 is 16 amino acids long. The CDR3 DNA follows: TGTGCCAGCTCCCCAGCGATAATATCTAGCACAGATACGCAGTATTTT. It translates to CASSPAIISSTDTQYF.

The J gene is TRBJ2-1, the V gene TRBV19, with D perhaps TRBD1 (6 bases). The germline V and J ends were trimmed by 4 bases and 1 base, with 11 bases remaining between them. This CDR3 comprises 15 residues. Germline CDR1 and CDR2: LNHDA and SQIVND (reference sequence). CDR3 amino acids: CASSTDGQSYNEQFF. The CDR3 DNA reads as TGTGCCAGTAGTACGGACGGACAGTCCTACAATGAGCAGTTCTTC.

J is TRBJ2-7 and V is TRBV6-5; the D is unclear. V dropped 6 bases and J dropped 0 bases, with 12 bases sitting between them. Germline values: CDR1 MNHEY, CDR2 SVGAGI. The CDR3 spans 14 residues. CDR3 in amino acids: CASRPLQVSYEQYF. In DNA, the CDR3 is TGTGCCAGCAGACCCCTGCAGGTCTCCTACGAGCAGTACTTC.

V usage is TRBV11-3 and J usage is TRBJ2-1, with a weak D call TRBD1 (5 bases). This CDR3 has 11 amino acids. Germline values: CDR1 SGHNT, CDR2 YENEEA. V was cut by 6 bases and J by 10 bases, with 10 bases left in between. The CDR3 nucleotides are TGTGCCAGCAGTGGGGCAAGGGAGCAGTTCTTC. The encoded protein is CASSGAREQFF. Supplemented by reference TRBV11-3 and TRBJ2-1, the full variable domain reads EAGVVQSPRYKIIEKKQPVAFWCNPISGHNTLYWYLQNLGQGPELLIRYENEEAVDDSQLPKDRFSAERLKGVDSTLKIQPAELGDSAVYLCASSGAREQFFGPGTRLTVL.

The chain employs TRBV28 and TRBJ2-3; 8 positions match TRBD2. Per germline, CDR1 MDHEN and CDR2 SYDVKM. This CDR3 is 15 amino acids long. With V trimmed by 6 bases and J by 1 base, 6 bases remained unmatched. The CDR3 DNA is TGTGCCAGCAGCGGGGCTAGCGGGCGCACAGATACGCAGTATTTT. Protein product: CASSGASGRTDTQYF.

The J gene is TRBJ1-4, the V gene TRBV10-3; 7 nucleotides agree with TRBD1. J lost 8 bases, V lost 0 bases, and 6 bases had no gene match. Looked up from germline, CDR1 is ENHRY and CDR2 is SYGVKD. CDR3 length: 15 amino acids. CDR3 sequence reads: CAISESGRGQEKLFF. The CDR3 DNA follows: TGTGCCATCAGTGAGTCGGGCCGGGGACAGGAAAAACTGTTTTTT.

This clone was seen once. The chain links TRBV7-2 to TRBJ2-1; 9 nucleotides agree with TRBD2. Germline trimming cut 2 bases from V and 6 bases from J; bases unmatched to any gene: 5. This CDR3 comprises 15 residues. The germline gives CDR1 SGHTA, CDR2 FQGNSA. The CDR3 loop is CASSLSSGRVNEQFF. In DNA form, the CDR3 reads TGTGCCAGCAGCTTAAGTAGCGGGAGAGTCAATGAGCAGTTCTTC.

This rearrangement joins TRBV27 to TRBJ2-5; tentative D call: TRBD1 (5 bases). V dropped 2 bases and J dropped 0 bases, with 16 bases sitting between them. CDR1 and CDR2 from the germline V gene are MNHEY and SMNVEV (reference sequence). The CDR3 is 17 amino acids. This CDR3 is CASSLRRQTVHQETQYF. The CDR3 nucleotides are TGTGCCAGCAGTTTACGGCGGCAGACAGTCCACCAAGAGACCCAGTACTTC.

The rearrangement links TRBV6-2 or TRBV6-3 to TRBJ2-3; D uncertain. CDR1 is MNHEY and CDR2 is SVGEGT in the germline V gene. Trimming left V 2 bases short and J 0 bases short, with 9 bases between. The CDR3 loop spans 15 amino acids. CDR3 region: CASSYHQTSTDTQYF. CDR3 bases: TGTGCCAGCAGTTACCATCAAACTAGCACAGATACGCAGTATTTT.

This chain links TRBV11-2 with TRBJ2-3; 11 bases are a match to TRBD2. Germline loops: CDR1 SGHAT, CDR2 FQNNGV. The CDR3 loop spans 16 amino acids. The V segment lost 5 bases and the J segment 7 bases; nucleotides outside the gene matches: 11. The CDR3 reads CASSLMAGTSGNTQYF. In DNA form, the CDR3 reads TGTGCCAGCAGCCTGATGGCCGGGACTAGCGGCAATACGCAGTATTTT.

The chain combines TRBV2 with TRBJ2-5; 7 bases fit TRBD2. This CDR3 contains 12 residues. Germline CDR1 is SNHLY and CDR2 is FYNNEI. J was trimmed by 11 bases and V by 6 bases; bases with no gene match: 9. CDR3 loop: CASSPGGEGQYF. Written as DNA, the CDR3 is TGTGCCAGCAGCCCTGGGGGGGAAGGACAGTACTTC.

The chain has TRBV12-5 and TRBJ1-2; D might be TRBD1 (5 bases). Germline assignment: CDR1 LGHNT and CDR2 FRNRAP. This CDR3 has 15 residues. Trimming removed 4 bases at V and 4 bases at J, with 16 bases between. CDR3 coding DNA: TGTGCTAGTGGTTCAACAGGACCCCCTGGCTATGGCTACACCTTC. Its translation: CASGSTGPPGYGYTF.

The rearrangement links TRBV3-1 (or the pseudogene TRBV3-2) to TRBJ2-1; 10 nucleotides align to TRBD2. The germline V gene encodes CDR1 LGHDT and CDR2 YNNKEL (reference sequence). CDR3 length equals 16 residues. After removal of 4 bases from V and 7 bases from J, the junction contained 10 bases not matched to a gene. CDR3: CASSPGASGSRNEQFF. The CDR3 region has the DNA TGTGCCAGCAGCCCCGGAGCTAGCGGGAGTAGGAATGAGCAGTTCTTC.

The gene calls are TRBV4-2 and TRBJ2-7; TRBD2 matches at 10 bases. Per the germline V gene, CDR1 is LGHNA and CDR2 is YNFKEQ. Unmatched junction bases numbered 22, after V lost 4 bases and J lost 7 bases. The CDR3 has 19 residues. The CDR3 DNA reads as TGTGCCAGCAGCCTAGAAAAGGGGTATGAGGGACTAGCGATAAAAGAGCAGTACTTC. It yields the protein CASSLEKGYEGLAIKEQYF.